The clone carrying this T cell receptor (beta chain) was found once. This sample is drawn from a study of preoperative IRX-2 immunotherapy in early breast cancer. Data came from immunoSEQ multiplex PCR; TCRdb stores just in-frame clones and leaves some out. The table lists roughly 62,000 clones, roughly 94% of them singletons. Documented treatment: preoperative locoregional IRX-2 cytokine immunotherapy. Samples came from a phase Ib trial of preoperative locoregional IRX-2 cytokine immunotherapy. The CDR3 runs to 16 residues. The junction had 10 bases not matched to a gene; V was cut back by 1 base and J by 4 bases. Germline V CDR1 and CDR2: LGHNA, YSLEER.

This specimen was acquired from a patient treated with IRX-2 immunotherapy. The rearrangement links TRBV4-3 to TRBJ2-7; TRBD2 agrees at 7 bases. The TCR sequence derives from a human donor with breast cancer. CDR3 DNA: TGCGCCAGCAGCCAAGTCTCGGGACTACTCTATTACGAGCAGTACTTC. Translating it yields CASSQVSGLLYYEQYF.